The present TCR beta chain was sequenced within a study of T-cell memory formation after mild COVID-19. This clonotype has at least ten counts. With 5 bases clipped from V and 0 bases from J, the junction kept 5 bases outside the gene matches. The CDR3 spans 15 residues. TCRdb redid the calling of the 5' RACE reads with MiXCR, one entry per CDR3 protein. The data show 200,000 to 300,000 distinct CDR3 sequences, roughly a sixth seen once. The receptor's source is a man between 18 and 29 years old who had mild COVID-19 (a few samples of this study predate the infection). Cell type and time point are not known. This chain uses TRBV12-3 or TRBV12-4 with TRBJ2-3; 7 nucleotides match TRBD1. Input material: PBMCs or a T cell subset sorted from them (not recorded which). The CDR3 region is CASSPQGVSTDTQYF. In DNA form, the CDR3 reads TGTGCCAGCAGTCCCCAGGGGGTTAGCACAGATACGCAGTATTTT.